This TCR beta chain was sequenced in a study of blood T cell repertoires in COVID-19. Study summary: PBMCs, B-cell-depleted T cells, or T cells were the source of the cDNA or gDNA that made up the material.

Assay: immunoSEQ multiplex PCR; the TCRdb copy retains only in-frame clones and omits some. The data hold approximately 90,000 clones, with approximately 80% observed a single time. Seattle-derived patients entered the study during active infection and were followed longitudinally. Trimming pared 4 bases from V and 4 bases from J, leaving 10 bases between. Per the germline V gene, CDR1 is LGHDT and CDR2 is YNNKEL (reference sequence). CDR3 length: 14 residues. This sequence was found in a man in his 70s with COVID-19, enrolled during active disease. The sequenced sample was peripheral blood. The chain joins TRBV3-1 (or the pseudogene TRBV3-2) to TRBJ2-2; D uncertain. This CDR3 is CASSLSGGTGELFF. CDR3 nucleotides: TGTGCCAGCAGCCTTTCAGGTGGCACCGGGGAGCTGTTTTTT.